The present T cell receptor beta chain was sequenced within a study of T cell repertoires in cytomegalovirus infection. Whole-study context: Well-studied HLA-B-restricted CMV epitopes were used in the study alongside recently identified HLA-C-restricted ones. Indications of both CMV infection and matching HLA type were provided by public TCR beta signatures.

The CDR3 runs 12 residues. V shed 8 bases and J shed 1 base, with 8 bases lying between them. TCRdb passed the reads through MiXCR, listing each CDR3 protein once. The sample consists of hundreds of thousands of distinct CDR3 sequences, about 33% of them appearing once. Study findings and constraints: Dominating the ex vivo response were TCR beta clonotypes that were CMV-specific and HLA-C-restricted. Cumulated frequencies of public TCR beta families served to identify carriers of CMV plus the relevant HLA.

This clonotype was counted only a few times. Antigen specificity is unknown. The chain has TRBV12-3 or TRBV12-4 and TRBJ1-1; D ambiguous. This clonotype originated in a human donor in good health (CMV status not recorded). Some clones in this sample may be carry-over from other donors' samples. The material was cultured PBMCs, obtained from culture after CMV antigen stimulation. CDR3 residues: CASQTGNTEAFF. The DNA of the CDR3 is TGTGCCAGCCAGACGGGGAACACTGAAGCTTTCTTT.